There are a few counts of the clone carrying this TCR beta chain. This entry is derived from a study of control samples from healthy donors and cancer patients. Trimming pared 5 bases from V and 7 bases from J, leaving 12 bases between. The CDR3 runs to 13 residues. CDR1 and CDR2 from the germline V gene are PRHDT and FYEKMQ (reference sequence). TCRdb keeps only in-frame clones here, not all; method: immunoSEQ multiplex PCR. The data show around 90,000 clones, around nine tenths seen once. The clonotype originates from a man aged 25-45 years in good health. Sequencing was performed on blood. The chain has TRBV13 and TRBJ2-1, with D unresolved. The CDR3 protein is CASSQPLGNEQFF. Written as DNA, the CDR3 is TGTGCCAGCAGCCAACCTCTAGGAAATGAGCAGTTCTTC.